The clone carrying this T cell receptor (beta chain) was detected only once. The data were taken from a study of shared clonotypes between healthy human individuals. Using immunoSEQ multiplex PCR, the repertoire was profiled, and TCRdb retains in-frame clones only, with some absent. Here the sample spans around 1.4 million clones, approximately 98.5% being singletons. V lost 1 base and J lost 4, with 16 bases in between. CDR1 and CDR2 from the germline V gene are LGHNT and FRNRAP. The CDR3 runs 16 residues. The rearrangement joins TRBV12-5 to TRBJ1-2, with D maybe TRBD1 (6 bases). This clonotype was obtained from a man younger than 40 in good health. The specimen was naive CD4+ T cells sorted from blood. Subset: CD45RA+ positively selected. The CDR3 DNA follows: TGTGCTAGTGGTTTGGCACAGGGCCCCCTCCTCTATGGCTACACCTTC. Its translation is CASGLAQGPLLYGYTF. Full variable domain (outside the CDR3, taken from reference TRBV12-5 and TRBJ1-2): DARVTQTPRHKVTEMGQEVTMRCQPILGHNTVFWYRQTMMQGLELLAYFRNRAPLDDSGMPKDRFSAEMPDATLATLKIQPSEPRDSAVYFCASGLAQGPLLYGYTFGSGTRLTVV.